This T cell receptor beta chain appears in the sequencing data of a study of shared clonotypes between healthy human individuals. The V gene end was trimmed by 4 bases and the J gene end by 5 bases; junction bases not matched to a gene: 8. The CDR3 has 14 residues. Looked up from germline, CDR1 is MNHEY and CDR2 is SMNVEV (reference sequence). Sequencing used immunoSEQ multiplex PCR; TCRdb keeps in-frame clones, though not all of them. The table records 950,000 to 1,300,000 clones, around four fifths of them present only once. The specimen was memory CD4+ T cells sorted from blood. Subset given: CD45RA-negative fraction. The gene calls are TRBV27 and TRBJ2-7; 7 bases line up with TRBD2. The origin of this receptor is a man in his late teens or twenties in good health. The CDR3 here is CASSWGGKTNEQYF. The CDR3 DNA sequence: TGTGCCAGCAGTTGGGGAGGGAAGACCAACGAGCAGTACTTC.